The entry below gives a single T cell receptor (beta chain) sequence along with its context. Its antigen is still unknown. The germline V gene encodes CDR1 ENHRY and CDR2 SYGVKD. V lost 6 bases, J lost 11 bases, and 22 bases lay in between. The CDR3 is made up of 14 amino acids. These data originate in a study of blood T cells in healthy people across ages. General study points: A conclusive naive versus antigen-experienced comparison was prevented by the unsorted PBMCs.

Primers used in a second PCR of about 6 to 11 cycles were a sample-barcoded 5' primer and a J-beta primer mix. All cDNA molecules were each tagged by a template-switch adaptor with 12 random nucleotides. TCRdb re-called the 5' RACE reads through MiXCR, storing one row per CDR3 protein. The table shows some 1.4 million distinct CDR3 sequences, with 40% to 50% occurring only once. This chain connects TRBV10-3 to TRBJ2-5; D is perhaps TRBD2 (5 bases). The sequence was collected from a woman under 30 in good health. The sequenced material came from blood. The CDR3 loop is CAIRRATIGDEQYF. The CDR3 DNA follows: TGTGCCATCAGGCGGGCCACTATAGGCGATGAGCAGTACTTC.